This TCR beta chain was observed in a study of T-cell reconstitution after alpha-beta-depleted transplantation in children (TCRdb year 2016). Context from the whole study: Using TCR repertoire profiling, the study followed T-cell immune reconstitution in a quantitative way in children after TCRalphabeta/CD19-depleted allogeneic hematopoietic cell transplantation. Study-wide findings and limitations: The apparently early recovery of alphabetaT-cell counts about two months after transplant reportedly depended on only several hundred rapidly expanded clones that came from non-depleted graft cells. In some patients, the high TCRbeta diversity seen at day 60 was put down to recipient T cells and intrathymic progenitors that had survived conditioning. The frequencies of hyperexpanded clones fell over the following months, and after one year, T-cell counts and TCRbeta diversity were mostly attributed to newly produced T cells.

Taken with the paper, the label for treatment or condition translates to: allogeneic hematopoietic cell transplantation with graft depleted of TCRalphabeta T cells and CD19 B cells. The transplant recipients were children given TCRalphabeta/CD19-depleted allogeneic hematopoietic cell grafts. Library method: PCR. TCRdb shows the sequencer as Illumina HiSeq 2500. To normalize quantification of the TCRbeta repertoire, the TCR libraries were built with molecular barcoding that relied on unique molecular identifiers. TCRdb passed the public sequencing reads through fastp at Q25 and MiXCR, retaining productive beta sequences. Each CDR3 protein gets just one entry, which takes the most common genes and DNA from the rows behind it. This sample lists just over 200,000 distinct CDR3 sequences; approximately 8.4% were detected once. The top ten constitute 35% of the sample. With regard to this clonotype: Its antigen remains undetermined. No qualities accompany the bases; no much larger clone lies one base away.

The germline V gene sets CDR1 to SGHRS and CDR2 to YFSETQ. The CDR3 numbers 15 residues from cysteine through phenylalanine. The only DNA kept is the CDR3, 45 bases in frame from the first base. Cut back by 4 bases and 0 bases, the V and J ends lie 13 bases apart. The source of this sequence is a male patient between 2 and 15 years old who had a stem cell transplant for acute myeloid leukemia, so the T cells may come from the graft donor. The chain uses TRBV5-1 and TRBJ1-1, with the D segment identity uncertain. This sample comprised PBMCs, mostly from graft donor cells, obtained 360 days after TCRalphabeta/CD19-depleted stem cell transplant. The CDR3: CASSNRTLVNTEAFF. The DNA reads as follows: TGCGCCAGCAGCAATCGGACTTTAGTGAACACTGAAGCTTTCTTT.